Below, one TCR beta chain is given with its context. This sample was taken from a study of blood T cell repertoires in COVID-19. CDR1 and CDR2 (germline): MNHNY, SVGAGI (reference sequence). V lost 0 bases and J lost 7, with 6 bases in between. The CDR3 runs 12 residues. Only in-frame clones appear in the TCRdb table, and some are missing; sequencing was by immunoSEQ multiplex PCR. Here the sample spans around 180,000 clones, less than 90% being singletons. Sequenced: peripheral blood. The rearrangement links TRBV6-6 to TRBJ1-1; D not resolved. The source is a man in his sixties with acute or convalescent COVID-19. This CDR3 is CASSYSRGEAFF. CDR3 sequence (DNA): TGTGCCAGCAGTTACTCTCGCGGTGAAGCTTTCTTT.